This T cell receptor beta chain was recovered during a study of blood T cell repertoires in COVID-19. At the level of the study: Some COVID-19 samples were acute and others convalescent; all came from the United States, Italy and Spain. Sample material is recorded as cDNA or gDNA derived from T cells, B-cell-depleted T cells, or PBMCs.

This clone has just one count. How the authors handled the data: It was from reference gene primer amplification that nucleated cell counts were estimated. Clones were sequenced by immunoSEQ multiplex PCR, and TCRdb holds only the in-frame ones, with some missing. V and J calls and clone size come straight from that table; D and trimming were deduced from the DNA. Of 50,000 to 65,000 clones detected, about 88% appear once; the ten largest clones hold nearly 5%. The CDR3 length is 13 residues. Trimming removed 3 bases at V and 3 bases at J, with 8 bases between. CDR1 and CDR2 from the germline V gene are KGHSH and LQKENI.

The chain has TRBV18 and TRBJ2-5; the D gene is possibly TRBD2 (6 bases). The sample comprised peripheral blood. This clonotype originated in a man aged 55-75 years with active COVID-19. The CDR3 loop is CASSPGGEETQYF. CDR3 DNA: TGTGCCAGCTCACCTGGCGGGGAAGAGACCCAGTACTTC.